The 17 T cell receptor beta chains given below trace back to one sample, sequenced in a study of cytomegalovirus exposure and HLA in healthy donors (dated by TCRdb to 2016 to 2017). Receptor libraries were prepared by the immunoSEQ multiplex PCR assay. For the multiplex PCR, a mixture combining 60 forward primers for TCR Vbeta segments and 13 reverse primers for TCR Jbeta segments was used. This is the immuneACCESS table as TCRdb keeps it, with only in-frame sequences that have V and J called. A part of the clones is gone; compared with another copy, unresolved V genes explain less than half, and the rest is unexplained. The sample profile shows around 120,000 clones; 75% to 90% of them were found once. The ten largest account for about 2.5% of the sample. The sequenced sample consisted of PBMCs. The receptor source for this set is a man between 25 and 39 years old in good health and CMV-seronegative.

This chain connects TRBV19 to TRBJ1-2, with D possibly TRBD1 on 5 matching bases. Looked up from germline, CDR1 is LNHDA and CDR2 is SQIVND (reference sequence). V was pared by 5 bases and J by 4 bases, with 11 bases between. The CDR3 totals 13 residues. CDR3 region: CASSPQGFYGYTF. In DNA, the CDR3 is TGTGCCAGTAGTCCTCAGGGTTTCTATGGCTACACCTTC.

The genes are TRBV2 and TRBJ2-7; 8 bases match TRBD1. This CDR3 spans 15 amino acids. With V trimmed by 2 bases and J by 1 base, 4 bases remained unmatched. Germline V CDR1 and CDR2: SNHLY, FYNNEI. CDR3 coding DNA: TGTGCCAGCAGTGAACAGGGGGCTGTTTCCTACGAGCAGTACTTC. Translation gives CASSEQGAVSYEQYF.

V usage is TRBV19 and J usage is TRBJ2-5; 13 nucleotides agree with TRBD2. From germline, CDR1 is LNHDA and CDR2 SQIVND (reference sequence). The CDR3 is made up of 18 amino acids. V gave up 7 bases and J gave up 2 bases; unmatched junction bases: 13. The CDR3 is CASTPTGTSGTYQETQYF. In DNA form, the CDR3 reads TGTGCCAGTACCCCTACCGGGACTAGCGGGACTTATCAAGAGACCCAGTACTTC.

The chain joins TRBV27 to TRBJ1-6, with D possibly TRBD1 on 5 matching bases. The length of the CDR3 is 14 residues. V was pared by 5 bases and J by 8 bases, with 13 bases between. Germline CDR1 MNHEY, CDR2 SMNVEV (reference sequence). In nucleotides, the CDR3 is TGTGCCAGCAGTGCCGGAGGGGCTTATTCACCCCTCCACTTT. Its translation is CASSAGGAYSPLHF.

The chain combines TRBV30 with TRBJ2-1; 8 nucleotides match TRBD2. The V gene end was trimmed by 4 bases and the J gene end by 6 bases; junction bases not matched to a gene: 2. Germline CDR1 and CDR2: GTSNPN and SVGIG (reference sequence). The CDR3 sequence is 12 residues long. CDR3 sequence reads: CAWNGRANEQFF. CDR3 DNA: TGTGCCTGGAACGGGAGGGCCAATGAGCAGTTCTTC.

The rearrangement joins TRBV7-2 to TRBJ2-7, with D perhaps matching TRBD2 (6 bases). V was cut by 0 bases and J by 2 bases, with 11 bases left in between. CDR1 and CDR2 from the germline V gene are SGHTA and FQGNSA. There are 15 residues in the CDR3. The CDR3 nucleotides are TGTGCCAGCAGCTTAGCCTATAGCGGAACCTACGAGCAGTACTTC. Translation gives CASSLAYSGTYEQYF.

The genes are TRBV30 and TRBJ2-1, with D tentatively TRBD1 (5 bases). The CDR3 spans 13 residues. Trimming pared 2 bases from V and 4 bases from J, leaving 9 bases between. Germline values: CDR1 GTSNPN, CDR2 SVGIG (reference sequence). CDR3 nucleotide sequence: TGTGCCTGGAGTCGCGACAGATACAATGAGCAGTTCTTC. This translates into CAWSRDRYNEQFF.

This clone was seen a few times. The rearrangement links TRBV5-6 to TRBJ2-7; 9 positions agree with TRBD2. The V and J ends lost 4 bases and 5 bases, in that order; junction bases with no gene match: 7. The CDR3 consists of 14 residues. The germline V gene encodes CDR1 SGHDT and CDR2 YYEEEE. The CDR3 DNA reads TGTGCCAGCAGCATTAGCGGGAGTCGCAACGAGCAGTACTTC. Translated, it gives CASSISGSRNEQYF.

This chain uses TRBV4-1 with TRBJ2-5; 8 bases are a match to TRBD2. This CDR3 has 18 amino acids. CDR1 is MGHRA and CDR2 is YSYEKL in the germline V gene. V was pared by 0 bases and J by 2 bases, with 11 bases of the junction left unmatched. CDR3 in amino acids: CASSQDPPGPGGQETQYF. The CDR3 DNA reads TGCGCCAGCAGCCAAGATCCCCCGGGGCCGGGAGGGCAAGAGACCCAGTACTTC.

Here the CDR3 DNA reads TGTGCCAGCAGCAAAGAAGACAGGGTGGCCACTGAAGCTTTCTTT. It is translated as CASSKEDRVATEAFF. J is TRBJ1-1 and V is TRBV21-1; the tabulated D call, TRBD1, remains unverified against the DNA. TRBV21-1 is tagged as a pseudogene. The CDR3 is 15 residues long.

The chain has TRBV19 and TRBJ2-7, with 10 bases that match TRBD2. This CDR3 is 18 amino acids long. V gave up 8 bases and J gave up 0 bases; unmatched junction bases: 16. The V gene's germline CDR1 is LNHDA and CDR2 SQIVND (reference sequence). DNA for the CDR3: TGTGCCAGTGCCAACCGCTTAGCGGGAGGTATCGGCTCCTACGAGCAGTACTTC. Translating gives CASANRLAGGIGSYEQYF.

This chain joins TRBV5-4 and TRBJ2-7; TRBD2 might be the D (5 bases). CDR3 size: 15 residues. The V end lost 0 bases, the J end lost 6 bases, and 16 bases lay between the germline ends. Germline V lookup: CDR1 SGHNT, CDR2 YYREEE (reference sequence). The CDR3 loop reads CASSLGGSGRTEQYF. In DNA form, the CDR3 reads TGTGCCAGCAGCTTGGGCGGGTCAGGACGAACCGAGCAGTACTTC. The full variable domain, in which reference TRBV5-4 and TRBJ2-7 provide the parts outside the CDR3, is ETGVTQSPTHLIKTRGQQVTLRCSSQSGHNTVSWYQQALGQGPQFIFQYYREEENGRGNFPPRFSGLQFPNYSSELNVNALELDDSALYLCASSLGGSGRTEQYFGPGTRLTVT.

The chain uses TRBV5-8 and TRBJ2-1; the match to TRBD2 covers 15 bases. Germline assignment: CDR1 SGHTS and CDR2 YDEGEE. The CDR3 contains 17 residues. The junction had 12 bases not matched to a gene; V was cut back by 3 bases and J by 11 bases. The DNA of the CDR3 is TGTGCCAGCAGCTCGGGCGGGACTAGCGGGAGGAAAGAACAGCAGTTCTTC. It translates to CASSSGGTSGRKEQQFF.

The chain employs TRBV5-1 and TRBJ2-1; a possible D gene is TRBD2 (6 bases). CDR3 length: 15 residues. Trimming removed 0 bases at V and 13 bases at J, with 20 bases between. The germline CDR1 and CDR2 sequences are SGHRS and YFSETQ. The CDR3 here is CASSLEYSGGRVQFF. Here the CDR3 DNA reads TGCGCCAGCAGCTTGGAGTATTCCGGGGGTCGGGTCCAGTTCTTC. Variable domain in full (rest from reference TRBV5-1 and TRBJ2-1): KAGVTQTPRYLIKTRGQQVTLSCSPISGHRSVSWYQQTPGQGLQFLFEYFSETQRNKGNFPGRFSGRQFSNSRSEMNVSTLELGDSALYLCASSLEYSGGRVQFFGPGTRLTVL.

This clone was detected only once. The chain combines TRBV7-2 with TRBJ2-5; tentative D call: TRBD1 (5 bases). Matching the DNA end better, TRBJ2-7 makes the J call doubtful. The V gene's germline CDR1 is SGHTA and CDR2 FQGNSA. CDR3 length: 15 residues. CDR3: CASSLGLTEIYEQYF. For the CDR3, the DNA is TGTGCCAGCAGCTTAGGTCTGACAGAGATCTACGAGCAGTACTTC.

The chain links TRBV13 to TRBJ2-6; no definite D call. Deletions cut 5 bases from V and 0 bases from J, with 8 bases between. CDR3 length equals 15 residues. In germline, CDR1 is PRHDT, CDR2 FYEKMQ (reference sequence). In DNA form, the CDR3 reads TGTGCCAGCAGCGTACAGCTCTCTGGGGCCAACGTCCTGACTTTC. Translation: CASSVQLSGANVLTF.

The genes are TRBV2 and TRBJ1-5, with 7 bases identical to TRBD1. Germline V lookup: CDR1 SNHLY, CDR2 FYNNEI. V was pared by 4 bases and J by 8 bases, with 5 bases of the junction left unmatched. The CDR3 runs 13 residues. In nucleotides, the CDR3 is TGTGCCAGCAGTGGAGGGGGCGCGGAGCCCCAGCATTTT. Translation gives CASSGGGAEPQHF.